The 24 T cell receptor beta chains listed next were all sequenced from one sample in a study of control samples from healthy donors and cancer patients. TCRdb keeps only in-frame clones here, not all; method: immunoSEQ multiplex PCR. The sample gives a few hundred thousand clones, about 93% of which show up once; 5.5% to 8% is in the top ten. The specimen was PBMCs. Receptors were obtained from a man aged 35-49 years with head and neck cancer.

The chain joins TRBV5-1 to TRBJ1-1; no firm D call. V was trimmed by 3 bases and J by 6 bases, leaving 18 bases between them. The CDR3 spans 15 residues. Germline assignment: CDR1 SGHRS and CDR2 YFSETQ. This CDR3 is CASSWRGPLHAEAFF. The CDR3 nucleotides read TGCGCCAGCAGCTGGCGCGGACCCCTCCATGCTGAAGCTTTCTTT.

The V call is TRBV10-3, the J call TRBJ2-1, with 7 bases identical to TRBD2. The junction had 7 bases not matched to a gene; V was cut back by 5 bases and J by 0 bases. Germline V gene lookup returns CDR1 ENHRY and CDR2 SYGVKD. CDR3 length: 16 amino acids. This chain's CDR3 is CAISLREASSYNEQFF. DNA for the CDR3: TGTGCCATCAGTTTACGGGAGGCTAGCTCCTACAATGAGCAGTTCTTC.

The chain is built from TRBV11-3 and TRBJ1-1; D is undetermined. CDR1 is SGHNT and CDR2 is YENEEA in the germline V gene. The CDR3 loop spans 14 amino acids. Trimming cost V 5 bases and J 1 base, with 11 bases left between them. This chain's CDR3 is CASSVGRGNTEAFF. The DNA of the CDR3 is TGTGCCAGCAGCGTAGGTCGTGGGAACACTGAAGCTTTCTTT.

The chain has TRBV7-2 and TRBJ1-2; D remains ambiguous. Per the germline V gene, CDR1 is SGHTA and CDR2 is FQGNSA. The CDR3 spans 15 residues. V gave up 5 bases and J gave up 1 base, with 14 bases separating them. For the CDR3, the DNA is TGTGCCAGCAGCACACGGGCTGGGAATAACTATGGCTACACCTTC. Encoded protein: CASSTRAGNNYGYTF.

The chain joins TRBV19 to TRBJ1-1, with unresolved D. V dropped 7 bases and J dropped 0 bases, with 12 bases sitting between them. Germline V gene lookup returns CDR1 LNHDA and CDR2 SQIVND (reference sequence). The CDR3 spans 14 residues. The CDR3 protein is CASTRGQMNTEAFF. CDR3 nucleotide sequence: TGTGCCAGTACCCGAGGCCAAATGAACACTGAAGCTTTCTTT.

The V call is TRBV30, the J call TRBJ1-4; perhaps TRBD1 as D (5 bases). This CDR3 spans 15 amino acids. The germline CDR1 and CDR2 sequences are GTSNPN and SVGIG (reference sequence). With 0 bases removed from V and 8 bases from J, the gap between germline ends came to 16 bases. Written as DNA, the CDR3 is TGTGCCTGGAGTGTTTACAGGTTCGCGGGCGAAAAACTGTTTTTT. Protein sequence: CAWSVYRFAGEKLFF. Combining the CDR3 with reference TRBV30 and TRBJ1-4 gives the whole variable domain SQTIHQWPATLVQPVGSPLSLECTVEGTSNPNLYWYRQAAGRGLQLLFYSVGIGQISSEVPQNLSASRPQDRQFILSSKKLLLSDSGFYLCAWSVYRFAGEKLFFGSGTQLSVL.

The gene calls are TRBV7-2 and TRBJ2-5; D is ambiguous. Germline V gene lookup returns CDR1 SGHTA and CDR2 FQGNSA. V shed 3 bases and J shed 2 bases, with 22 bases lying between them. The CDR3 sequence is 18 residues long. The CDR3 loop reads CASSFSLRSGIAQETQYF. The CDR3 region has the DNA TGTGCCAGCAGCTTTAGCCTCCGGTCTGGGATCGCTCAAGAGACCCAGTACTTC.

V and J are TRBV9 and TRBJ1-5; D might be TRBD1 (5 bases). The germline V and J ends were trimmed by 0 bases and 3 bases, with 10 bases remaining between them. Germline lookup yields CDR1 SGDLS and CDR2 YYNGEE. The CDR3 length is 15 residues. The CDR3, as DNA: TGTGCCAGCAGCGTAGTAACAGGCCACAATCAGCCCCAGCATTTT. The encoded protein is CASSVVTGHNQPQHF.

V gene TRBV30 combines with J gene TRBJ1-2; TRBD1 might be the D (5 bases). V was cut by 3 bases and J by 4 bases, with 18 bases left in between. Germline V CDR1 and CDR2: GTSNPN, SVGIG (reference sequence). There are 15 residues in the CDR3. CDR3 residues: CAWSPGIGAVYGYTF. CDR3 coding DNA: TGTGCCTGGAGCCCAGGGATAGGGGCCGTCTATGGCTACACCTTC.

CDR3 coding DNA: TGCGCCAGCAGCCCCGGGGGGCGCACAGATACGCAGTATTTT. Protein product: CASSPGGRTDTQYF. The chain links TRBV4-3 to TRBJ2-3; weak D call: TRBD2 (7 bases). Looked up from germline, CDR1 is LGHNA and CDR2 is YSLEER. The CDR3 runs to 14 residues. V was trimmed by 4 bases and J by 1 base, leaving 9 bases between them.

The chain carries TRBV5-5 and TRBJ1-2; D is possibly TRBD1 (6 bases). The CDR3 runs 14 residues. Trimming stripped 0 bases from V and 5 bases from J, with 11 bases between. Germline CDR1 is SGHKS and CDR2 is YYEKEE (reference sequence). The chain's CDR3 is CASSLDPRGYGYTF. In DNA, the CDR3 is TGTGCCAGCAGCTTGGACCCAAGGGGGTATGGCTACACCTTC.

This chain uses TRBV18 with TRBJ1-4, with D possibly matching TRBD1 (5 bases). With 3 bases removed from V and 0 bases from J, the gap between germline ends came to 8 bases. This CDR3 is 15 amino acids long. CDR1 is KGHSH and CDR2 is LQKENI in the germline V gene. The CDR3 protein is CASSPQGATNEKLFF. CDR3 nucleotides: TGTGCCAGCTCACCCCAGGGTGCAACTAATGAAAAACTGTTTTTT.

The chain has TRBV5-1 and TRBJ2-1, with 8 bases identical to TRBD2. Germline V gene data show CDR1 as SGHRS and CDR2 as YFSETQ. The CDR3 sequence is 17 residues long. Trimming removed 1 base from V and 0 bases from J; junction bases left unmatched: 6. CDR3 region: CASSLRVAGNSYNEQFF. The CDR3 nucleotides read TGCGCCAGCAGCTTGCGCGTAGCGGGGAACTCCTACAATGAGCAGTTCTTC.

This chain links TRBV5-1 with TRBJ2-2; TRBD1 matches at 8 bases. CDR3 length: 16 residues. The trim removed 4 bases at V and 0 bases at J, leaving 5 bases unmatched. Germline V gene data show CDR1 as SGHRS and CDR2 as YFSETQ. The CDR3 reads CASSVEQGANTGELFF. DNA for the CDR3: TGCGCCAGCAGCGTGGAACAGGGGGCGAACACCGGGGAGCTGTTTTTT. Combining the CDR3 with reference TRBV5-1 and TRBJ2-2 gives the whole variable domain KAGVTQTPRYLIKTRGQQVTLSCSPISGHRSVSWYQQTPGQGLQFLFEYFSETQRNKGNFPGRFSGRQFSNSRSEMNVSTLELGDSALYLCASSVEQGANTGELFFGEGSRLTVL.

This chain joins TRBV6-5 and TRBJ2-3; D call uncertain. This CDR3 region has 14 residues. From germline, CDR1 is MNHEY and CDR2 SVGAGI. V shed 5 bases and J shed 4 bases, with 13 bases lying between them. The DNA for the CDR3 is TGTGCCAGCAGTAGACCCCGGGCCCCAGATACGCAGTATTTT. This sequence encodes CASSRPRAPDTQYF.

The chain joins TRBV10-3 to TRBJ1-2, with D possibly TRBD1 on 5 matching bases. The germline CDR1 and CDR2 sequences are ENHRY and SYGVKD. Trimming left V 4 bases short and J 8 bases short, with 14 bases between. This CDR3 is built from 13 residues. The chain's CDR3 is CAISVGGLRGYTF. CDR3 nucleotide sequence: TGTGCCATCAGTGTTGGGGGTCTGAGAGGCTACACCTTC.

The genes are TRBV7-2 and TRBJ2-7; 7 bases are a match to TRBD2. This CDR3 region has 16 residues. Germline V lookup: CDR1 SGHTA, CDR2 FQGNSA. Germline trimming cut 1 base from V and 4 bases from J; bases unmatched to any gene: 10. The CDR3 loop is CASSLGQAGPLYEQYF. CDR3 sequence (DNA): TGTGCCAGCAGCTTAGGGCAAGCGGGGCCCCTATACGAGCAGTACTTC.

The rearrangement links TRBV19 to TRBJ2-1, with D tentatively TRBD2 (6 bases). This CDR3 contains 15 residues. Germline V CDR1 and CDR2: LNHDA, SQIVND (reference sequence). Trimming left V 6 bases short and J 0 bases short, with 12 bases between. The CDR3 bases are TGTGCCAGTAGCCTAGCGTTGAGCTCCTACAATGAGCAGTTCTTC. Translation: CASSLALSSYNEQFF.

CDR3 protein: CASSDRGVGYGYTF. The CDR3 DNA sequence: TGTGCCAGCAGTGACAGGGGGGTCGGCTATGGCTACACCTTC. The rearrangement links TRBV2 to TRBJ1-2; 7 nucleotides align to TRBD1. Germline CDR1 SNHLY, CDR2 FYNNEI. This CDR3 is 14 amino acids long. J was trimmed by 4 bases and V by 3 bases; bases with no gene match: 5. The whole variable domain, remainder taken from reference TRBV2 and TRBJ1-2, is EPEVTQTPSHQVTQMGQEVILRCVPISNHLYFYWYRQILGQKVEFLVSFYNNEISEKSEIFDDQFSVERPDGSNFTLKIRSTKLEDSAMYFCASSDRGVGYGYTFGSGTRLTVV.

The chain employs TRBV30 and TRBJ2-7, with D tentatively TRBD1 (5 bases). CDR1 is GTSNPN and CDR2 is SVGIG in the germline V gene (reference sequence). With 3 bases removed from V and 2 bases from J, the gap between germline ends came to 8 bases. This CDR3 region has 12 residues. The CDR3 loop reads CAWSRTPYEQYF. For the CDR3, the DNA is TGTGCCTGGAGCCGGACACCCTACGAGCAGTACTTC.

This clone was seen a single time. V gene TRBV6-5 combines with J gene TRBJ2-7; D possibly corresponds to TRBD1 (6 bases). The germline gives CDR1 MNHEY, CDR2 SVGAGI. The CDR3 loop spans 14 amino acids. V gave up 8 bases and J gave up 4 bases, with 18 bases separating them. CDR3 bases: TGTGCCAGCCGGGACACCAGGGGAACTTACGAGCAGTACTTC. It specifies CASRDTRGTYEQYF.

This rearrangement joins TRBV6-6 to TRBJ2-7, with D possibly matching TRBD1 (6 bases). CDR3 length: 13 amino acids. Trimming shortened V by 6 bases and J by 1 base, and 10 bases separated the two germline ends. Per the germline V gene, CDR1 is MNHNY and CDR2 is SVGAGI (reference sequence). The CDR3 DNA reads TGTGCCAGCAGCTACGGGACATCCTACGAGCAGTACTTC. Translation: CASSYGTSYEQYF.

The chain carries TRBV28 and TRBJ1-2; weak D call: TRBD1 (6 bases). The CDR3 consists of 16 residues. Trimming stripped 1 base from V and 8 bases from J, with 20 bases between. CDR1 is MDHEN and CDR2 is SYDVKM in the germline V gene. CDR3 bases: TGTGCCAGCAGTTTATTAGTGGGCAGGGGTAGGTACGGCTACACCTTC. Amino acids: CASSLLVGRGRYGYTF.

The genes are TRBV4-2 and TRBJ2-3; 7 bases map to TRBD2. The germline gives CDR1 LGHNA, CDR2 YNFKEQ. Germline trimming cut 1 base from V and 1 base from J; bases unmatched to any gene: 11. CDR3 length: 18 amino acids. The DNA for the CDR3 is TGTGCCAGCAGCCAAGCTTGGATGCGGGAGCGCGGCACAGATACGCAGTATTTT. Its protein is CASSQAWMRERGTDTQYF.